The 23 T cell receptor beta chains below come from one sample, sequenced in a study of regulatory T cells in long-lasting Graves disease (dated by TCRdb to about 2021). Library preparation was by multiplex PCR. Sequenced on an Illumina HiSeq 4000. CDR3 regions were amplified by Arm-PCR with iRepertoire HTBI primers to construct TCR beta libraries. Using fastp at Q25 and MiXCR, TCRdb reprocessed the public reads and kept productive beta chains. Every entry covers one CDR3 protein and lists the most common genes and DNA from its rows. Here the sample has about 220,000 distinct CDR3 sequences; around 20% occur a single time. The ten largest clones represent approximately 12% of the sample. The time point label corresponds to: newly diagnosed GD, antithyroid drugs for less than 3 months. For both TCR sequencing and RNA sequencing, RNA was extracted from PBMCs in TRIzol. The same data also went into a second study, on T cells in Graves' hyperthyroidism and ophthalmopathy.

This specimen consisted of peripheral blood mononuclear cells (PBMCs), obtained at new diagnosis, from a patient treated with antithyroid drugs. Receptors originate from a woman in her thirties with Graves disease. Donor details come from another sample of the same person, matched by shared clones.

This clonotype was counted many times. The chain has TRBV27 and TRBJ1-3; D is undetermined. The CDR3 loop spans 14 amino acids. CDR1 is MNHEY and CDR2 is SMNVEV in the germline V gene (reference sequence). The germline V and J ends were trimmed by 5 bases and 0 bases, with 8 bases remaining between them. The CDR3 DNA reads TGTGCCAGCAGTGGATCAGGCTCTGGAAACACCATATATTTT. Translating it yields CASSGSGSGNTIYF.

The V call is TRBV12-3 or TRBV12-4, the J call TRBJ1-1, with D tentatively TRBD1 (5 bases). Deletions cut 5 bases from V and 6 bases from J, with 19 bases between. The CDR3 covers 15 residues. The CDR3 coding sequence is TGTGCCAGCAGTGAAGACGGGGGGGGTTGGGCTGAAGCTTTCTTT. Its protein product is CASSEDGGGWAEAFF.

This clonotype was seen more than once but under ten times. Only one base separates this from a far larger clonotype, so it likely reflects a read error. The V gene is TRBV7-9, the J gene TRBJ2-5, with D perhaps TRBD1 (5 bases). The closer fit of TRBJ2-7 to the DNA end suggests the J call may be wrong. The CDR3 sequence is 17 residues long. Germline assignment: CDR1 SEHNR and CDR2 FQNEAQ (reference sequence). The CDR3 region is CASSKVTGGAGHYEQYF. The CDR3 coding sequence is TGTGCCAGCAGCAAAGTCACGGGTGGGGCAGGGCACTACGAGCAGTACTTC.

This clonotype was recorded at least ten times. The chain combines TRBV28 with TRBJ1-1; 10 bases match TRBD1. J was trimmed by 6 bases and V by 5 bases; bases with no gene match: 9. Germline V lookup: CDR1 MDHEN, CDR2 SYDVKM. The CDR3 extends over 15 amino acids. The CDR3 spells CASSPRDRGISEAFF. DNA for the CDR3: TGTGCCAGCAGTCCCCGGGACAGGGGCATCTCTGAAGCTTTCTTT.

As to this clonotype: A much larger clone is a single base away; this may be a read error. The chain recombines TRBV18 with TRBJ2-7; 14 nucleotides agree with TRBD2. This CDR3 spans 18 amino acids. Germline assignment: CDR1 KGHSH and CDR2 LQKENI. The CDR3 region is CAGSPPGTSGGMGYEQYF. The CDR3 coding sequence is TGTGCCGGCTCACCACCAGGGACTAGCGGGGGCATGGGATACGAGCAGTACTTC.

This clonotype was detected ten times or more. The V and J genes are TRBV9 and TRBJ1-2; D is perhaps TRBD1 (5 bases). Germline lookup yields CDR1 SGDLS and CDR2 YYNGEE. This CDR3 spans 15 amino acids. Trimming shortened V by 0 bases and J by 4 bases, and 13 bases separated the two germline ends. The CDR3 DNA is TGTGCCAGCAGCGTAGAAGGGGCAGGGACCTATGGCTACACCTTC. Translated, it gives CASSVEGAGTYGYTF.

The chain is built from TRBV5-1 and TRBJ2-7; D remains unclear. In germline, CDR1 is SGHRS, CDR2 YFSETQ. V was cut by 2 bases and J by 0 bases, with 12 bases left in between. The CDR3 is 15 amino acids. Written as DNA, the CDR3 is TGCGCCAGCAGCTTCCAGTCCACTACCTCCTACGAGCAGTACTTC. Protein sequence: CASSFQSTTSYEQYF.

The chain is built from TRBV6-1 and TRBJ1-5; 8 bases align to TRBD1. The junction had 1 base not matched to a gene; V was cut back by 4 bases and J by 5 bases. The CDR3 contains 13 residues. CDR1 MNHNS and CDR2 SASEGT come from the germline V gene. DNA for the CDR3: TGTGCCAGCAGTGGACAGGGGTATCAGCCCCAGCATTTT. This sequence encodes CASSGQGYQPQHF.

In this sample, this clonotype turned up many times. The CDR3 spells CASSLSVLAGRTGELFF. In DNA, the CDR3 is TGTGCCAGCAGCTTATCTGTACTAGCGGGAAGAACCGGGGAGCTGTTTTTT. The chain couples TRBV7-8 to TRBJ2-2; 10 bases line up with TRBD2. The CDR3 totals 17 residues. Germline loops: CDR1 SGHVS, CDR2 FQNEAQ. After removal of 2 bases from V and 5 bases from J, the junction contained 8 bases not matched to a gene.

The chain uses TRBV11-2 and TRBJ2-3; D is uncertain. The CDR3 length is 12 residues. V was cut by 0 bases and J by 11 bases, with 9 bases left in between. CDR1 SGHAT and CDR2 FQNNGV come from the germline V gene. CDR3: CASSLEQLRQYF. CDR3 DNA: TGTGCCAGCAGCTTAGAGCAGCTTCGGCAGTATTTT.

This clonotype was recorded many times. The DNA for the CDR3 is TGTGCCAGTAGTCCCTACCACAGGGGTACTGAAGCTTTCTTT. Translated: CASSPYHRGTEAFF. The chain uses TRBV19 and TRBJ1-1, with 7 bases that match TRBD1. Trimming took 5 bases from V and 5 from J; bases not matched to a gene: 8. Per the germline V gene, CDR1 is LNHDA and CDR2 is SQIVND (reference sequence). This CDR3 is built from 14 residues. The full variable domain, in which reference TRBV19 and TRBJ1-1 provide the parts outside the CDR3, is DGGITQSPKYLFRKEGQNVTLSCEQNLNHDAMYWYRQDPGQGLRLIYYSQIVNDFQKGDIAEGYSVSREKKESFPLTVTSAQKNPTAFYLCASSPYHRGTEAFFGQGTRLTVV.

The sample holds many counts of this clonotype. J is TRBJ1-1 and V is TRBV18, with D tentatively TRBD1 (5 bases). The CDR3 has 13 residues. The V gene's germline CDR1 is KGHSH and CDR2 LQKENI. The germline V and J ends were trimmed by 1 base and 7 bases, with 10 bases remaining between them. The CDR3 here is CASSPLEGIEAFF. The CDR3 DNA reads as TGTGCCAGCTCACCACTCGAGGGGATTGAAGCTTTCTTT. Full variable domain (missing parts from reference TRBV18 and TRBJ1-1): NAGVMQNPRHLVRRRGQEARLRCSPMKGHSHVYWYRQLPEEGLKFMVYLQKENIIDESGMPKERFSAEFPKEGPSILRIQQVVRGDSAAYFCASSPLEGIEAFFGQGTRLTVV.

At least ten counts were recorded for this clonotype. The V gene is TRBV19, the J gene TRBJ2-5; D is unresolved. Trimming removed 9 bases from V and 5 bases from J, with 16 bases in between. There are 13 residues in the CDR3. CDR1 LNHDA and CDR2 SQIVND come from the germline V gene (reference sequence). CDR3 amino acids: CASRAMARETQYF. DNA of the CDR3: TGTGCCAGCCGCGCGATGGCCCGGGAGACCCAGTACTTC.

This clonotype came up many times. V is TRBV7-2 and J is TRBJ2-2; D possibly corresponds to TRBD1 (5 bases). The V end was cut by 4 bases, the J end by 1 base, with 7 bases between. The germline gives CDR1 SGHTA, CDR2 FQGNSA. The CDR3 sequence is 14 residues long. DNA of the CDR3: TGTGCCAGCAGCTATGGACAGAACACCGGGGAGCTGTTTTTT. Protein product: CASSYGQNTGELFF.

This chain links TRBV6-2 or TRBV6-3 with TRBJ1-1; D call uncertain. CDR1 and CDR2 from the germline V gene are MNHEY and SVGEGT. Trimming removed 6 bases from V and 0 bases from J, with 14 bases in between. This CDR3 is 15 amino acids long. The CDR3 reads CASRSQKVMNTEAFF. The CDR3 DNA sequence: TGTGCCAGCAGATCACAGAAGGTAATGAACACTGAAGCTTTCTTT.

This clonotype was detected many times. J is TRBJ2-1 and V is TRBV30; D unresolved. V lost 7 bases, J lost 2 bases, and 9 bases lay in between. Germline V gene lookup returns CDR1 GTSNPN and CDR2 SVGIG (reference sequence). The CDR3 length is 12 residues. In nucleotides, the CDR3 is TGTGCCTACGGTGGAGCCTACAATGAGCAGTTCTTC. Translation gives CAYGGAYNEQFF.

This chain links TRBV6-1 with TRBJ2-1; 10 bases are shared with TRBD2. In germline, CDR1 is MNHNS, CDR2 SASEGT. With 4 bases clipped from V and 0 bases from J, the junction kept 6 bases outside the gene matches. The CDR3 runs to 17 residues. This CDR3 reads CASSATSGMSSYNEQFF. The CDR3 DNA follows: TGTGCCAGCAGTGCCACTAGCGGGATGAGCTCCTACAATGAGCAGTTCTTC.

Ten or more counts support this clonotype. This chain joins TRBV12-3 or TRBV12-4 and TRBJ1-2; D perhaps matches TRBD1 (5 bases). The CDR3 has 14 amino acids. V lost 8 bases and J lost 5, with 18 bases in between. The CDR3 is CASSPWGGSYGYTF. The DNA of the CDR3 is TGTGCCAGCTCGCCTTGGGGGGGGAGTTATGGCTACACCTTC.

This clonotype has ten or more counts. V gene TRBV20-1 combines with J gene TRBJ2-7; 7 bases agree with TRBD1. Germline CDR1 and CDR2: DFQATT and SNEGSKA (reference sequence). The CDR3 is 12 amino acids. V was pared by 6 bases and J by 3 bases, with 5 bases of the junction left unmatched. CDR3 amino acids: CSAKTGNYEQYF. The CDR3, as DNA: TGCAGTGCCAAGACAGGGAACTACGAGCAGTACTTC.

The CDR3 region has the DNA TGTGCCACCAGCAGAGGAGGGGGGGCCTCCAATGAGCAGTTCTTC. This gives the protein CATSRGGGASNEQFF. J is TRBJ2-1 and V is TRBV15; D is possibly TRBD2 (7 bases). The V gene's germline CDR1 is LNHNV and CDR2 YYDKDF (reference sequence). The CDR3 totals 15 residues. V was trimmed by 1 base and J by 6 bases, leaving 13 bases between them.

In this sample, this clonotype turned up a few times. At one boundary the junction diverges from the germline segment, which might be a read error. The chain recombines TRBV20-1 with TRBJ2-7, with 11 bases that match TRBD2. The CDR3 sequence is 14 residues long. The germline V gene has CDR1 DFQATT and CDR2 SNEGSKA (reference sequence). DNA of the CDR3: TGCAGTGCCCGAACTAGCGGGAGTGCCTACAAGCAGTACTTC. Its protein product is CSARTSGSAYKQYF.

The genes are TRBV19 and TRBJ2-3; 8 bases fit TRBD2. J gave up 4 bases and V 4 bases, and 13 bases lay outside the gene matches. The CDR3 is 17 residues long. Looked up from germline, CDR1 is LNHDA and CDR2 is SQIVND (reference sequence). The CDR3 reads CASSKERAGVSADTQYF. The CDR3, as DNA: TGTGCCAGTAGTAAAGAAAGAGCGGGAGTTAGCGCAGATACGCAGTATTTT.

The CDR3 region is CSAADPGTGVINEQFF. CDR3 in DNA: TGCAGTGCTGCGGACCCTGGGACAGGGGTCATAAATGAGCAGTTCTTC. The chain uses TRBV20-1 and TRBJ2-1; 10 bases agree with TRBD1. J lost 7 bases, V lost 5 bases, and 14 bases had no gene match. In germline, CDR1 is DFQATT, CDR2 SNEGSKA (reference sequence). CDR3 size: 16 residues.